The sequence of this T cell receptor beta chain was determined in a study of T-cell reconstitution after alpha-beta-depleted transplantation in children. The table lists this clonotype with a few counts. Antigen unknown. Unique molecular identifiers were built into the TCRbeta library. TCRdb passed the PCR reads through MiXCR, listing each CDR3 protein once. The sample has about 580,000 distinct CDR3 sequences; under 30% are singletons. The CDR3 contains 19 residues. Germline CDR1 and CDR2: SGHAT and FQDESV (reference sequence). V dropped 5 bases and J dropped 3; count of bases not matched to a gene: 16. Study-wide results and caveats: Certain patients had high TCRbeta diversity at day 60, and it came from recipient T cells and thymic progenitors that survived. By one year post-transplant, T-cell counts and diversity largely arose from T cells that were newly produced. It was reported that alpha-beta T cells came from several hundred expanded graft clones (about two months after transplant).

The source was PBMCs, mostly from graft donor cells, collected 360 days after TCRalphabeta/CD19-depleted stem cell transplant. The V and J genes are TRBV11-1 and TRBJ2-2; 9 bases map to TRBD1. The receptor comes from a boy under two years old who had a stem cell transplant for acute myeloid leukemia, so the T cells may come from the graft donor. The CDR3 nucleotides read TGTGCCAGCAGCCCCTTACAGGGGGCGCCCCACCTTTACACCGGGGAGCTGTTTTTT. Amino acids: CASSPLQGAPHLYTGELFF.